Below are 8 T cell receptor beta chains sequenced from a single sample in a study of cytomegalovirus exposure and HLA in healthy donors (dated by TCRdb to 2016 to 2017). Library prep was done by the immunoSEQ multiplex PCR assay. For the multiplex PCR, a mixture combining 60 forward primers for TCR Vbeta segments and 13 reverse primers for TCR Jbeta segments was used. Entries here come from immuneACCESS through TCRdb and include only in-frame sequences with V and J called. Some clones fail to appear in such tables; in the studies checked, an unresolved V gene covers under half of the shortfall, and the cause of the remainder is unknown. This sample has 65,000 to 90,000 clones in its table, and roughly 85% of those were observed once. Clones ranked in the top ten supply 2.5% of the sample. Sequencing input: PBMCs. Every receptor here comes from a man in his thirties or forties in good health and CMV-seronegative.

This rearrangement joins TRBV29-1 to TRBJ2-7; 7 bases fit TRBD1. Germline values: CDR1 SQVTM, CDR2 ANQGSEA. J gave up 4 bases and V 6 bases, and 18 bases lay outside the gene matches. This CDR3 is 16 amino acids long. CDR3 nucleotide sequence: TGCAGCGTCCCTGGACAGGCCCATGGGTCGTCTTACGAGCAGTACTTC. Amino acid sequence: CSVPGQAHGSSYEQYF.

The genes are TRBV15 and TRBJ2-7, with D possibly TRBD1 on 5 matching bases. CDR3 length equals 13 residues. V shed 2 bases and J shed 2 bases, with 7 bases lying between them. Germline CDR1 reads LNHNV; CDR2 reads YYDKDF (reference sequence). CDR3 amino acids: CATSRQGAYEQYF. CDR3 bases: TGTGCCACCAGCAGACAGGGTGCCTACGAGCAGTACTTC. Complete variable domain (other parts from reference TRBV15 and TRBJ2-7): DAMVIQNPRYQVTQFGKPVTLSCSQTLNHNVMYWYQQKSSQAPKLLFHYYDKDFNNEADTPDNFQSRRPNTSFCFLDIRSPGLGDTAMYLCATSRQGAYEQYFGPGTRLTVT.

The chain employs TRBV6-5 and TRBJ1-2; tentatively, D is TRBD1 (5 bases). The ends were cut back, 6 bases at V and 8 bases at J, with 13 bases in the middle. Germline CDR1 and CDR2: MNHEY and SVGAGI. The CDR3 contains 12 residues. CDR3 region: CASSSQGGGYTF. In DNA, the CDR3 is TGTGCCAGCAGCTCCCAGGGAGGCGGCTACACCTTC.

This clone has a single count. The V and J genes are TRBV27 and TRBJ2-3; weak D call: TRBD2 (5 bases). V lost 4 bases to trimming and J lost 4 bases, with 9 bases between them. Germline values: CDR1 MNHEY, CDR2 SMNVEV (reference sequence). The CDR3 consists of 13 residues. In DNA, the CDR3 is TGTGCCAGCAGTTGGGGTAGCGCAGATACGCAGTATTTT. Encoded protein: CASSWGSADTQYF.

The chain employs TRBV19 and TRBJ1-3, with unresolved D. Trimming pared 5 bases from V and 0 bases from J, leaving 5 bases between. CDR3 length: 13 residues. In germline, CDR1 is LNHDA, CDR2 SQIVND (reference sequence). This CDR3 reads CASSLISGNTIYF. The CDR3 nucleotides are TGTGCCAGTAGTCTTATCTCTGGAAACACCATATATTTT.

This clone was detected a few times. The chain joins TRBV4-1 to TRBJ1-4; TRBD1 matches at 9 bases. The ends lost 2 bases at V and 4 bases at J; junction bases unmatched: 23. CDR3 length: 22 amino acids. Germline V lookup: CDR1 MGHRA, CDR2 YSYEKL. The CDR3 is CASSQSPPFSLSGTGFNEKLFF. The CDR3, as DNA: TGCGCCAGCAGCCAATCCCCGCCTTTCTCCCTTAGCGGGACAGGGTTTAATGAAAAACTGTTTTTT.

The chain uses TRBV2 and TRBJ2-5; no definite D call. The V end lost 10 bases, the J end lost 4 bases, and 16 bases lay between the germline ends. Germline-derived CDR1 and CDR2 are SNHLY and FYNNEI. The CDR3 sequence is 13 residues long. The CDR3 DNA follows: TGTGCCACCTCAGGCCTCCTCACAGAGACCCAGTACTTC. Amino acids: CATSGLLTETQYF. Variable domain in full (rest from reference TRBV2 and TRBJ2-5): EPEVTQTPSHQVTQMGQEVILRCVPISNHLYFYWYRQILGQKVEFLVSFYNNEISEKSEIFDDQFSVERPDGSNFTLKIRSTKLEDSAMYFCATSGLLTETQYFGPGTRLLVL.

The chain carries TRBV28 and TRBJ1-3, with D possibly matching TRBD1 (5 bases). Trimming shortened V by 5 bases and J by 4 bases, and 18 bases separated the two germline ends. Germline V gene lookup returns CDR1 MDHEN and CDR2 SYDVKM. This CDR3 is 16 amino acids long. The CDR3: CASSPYLGGSGNTIYF. DNA of the CDR3: TGTGCCAGCAGTCCTTACCTGGGGGGTTCAGGAAACACCATATATTTT.